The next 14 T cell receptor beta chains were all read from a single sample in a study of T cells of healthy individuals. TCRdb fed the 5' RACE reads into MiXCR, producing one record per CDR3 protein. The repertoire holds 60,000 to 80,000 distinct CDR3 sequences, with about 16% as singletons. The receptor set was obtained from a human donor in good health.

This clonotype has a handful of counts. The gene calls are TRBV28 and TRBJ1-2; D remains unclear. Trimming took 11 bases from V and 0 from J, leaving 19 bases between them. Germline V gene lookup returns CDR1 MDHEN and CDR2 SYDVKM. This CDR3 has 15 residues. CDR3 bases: TGTGCCGTACCAGGTGGGAGCTTAGCTAACTATGGCTACACCTTC. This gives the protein CAVPGGSLANYGYTF.

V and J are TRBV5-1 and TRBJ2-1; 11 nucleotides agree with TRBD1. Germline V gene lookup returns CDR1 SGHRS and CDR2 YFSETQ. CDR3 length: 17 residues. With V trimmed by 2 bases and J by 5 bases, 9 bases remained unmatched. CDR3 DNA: TGCGCCAGCAGCTTCACGGACAGGGGGCGCGACGACAATGAGCAGTTCTTC. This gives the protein CASSFTDRGRDDNEQFF.

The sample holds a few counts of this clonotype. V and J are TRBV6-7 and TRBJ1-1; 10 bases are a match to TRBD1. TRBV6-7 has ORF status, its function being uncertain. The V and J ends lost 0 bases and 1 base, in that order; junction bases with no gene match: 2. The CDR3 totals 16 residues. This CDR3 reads CASSYSRDRGNTEAFF. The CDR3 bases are TGTGCCAGCAGTTACTCGCGGGACAGGGGGAACACTGAAGCTTTCTTT.

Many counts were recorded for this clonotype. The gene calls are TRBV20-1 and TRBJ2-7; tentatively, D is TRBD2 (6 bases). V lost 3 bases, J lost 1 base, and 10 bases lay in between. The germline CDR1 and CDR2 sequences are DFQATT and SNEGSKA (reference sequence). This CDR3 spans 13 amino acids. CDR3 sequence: CSASGSESYEQYF. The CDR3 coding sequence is TGCAGTGCTAGCGGGAGTGAGTCCTACGAGCAGTACTTC.

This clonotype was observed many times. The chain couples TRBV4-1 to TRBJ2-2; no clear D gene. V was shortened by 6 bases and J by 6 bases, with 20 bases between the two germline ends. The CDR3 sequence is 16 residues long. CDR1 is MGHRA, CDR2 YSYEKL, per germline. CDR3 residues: CASSHRVGRSAGELFF. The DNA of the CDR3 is TGCGCCAGCAGTCATAGAGTGGGCAGGTCTGCCGGGGAGCTGTTTTTT.

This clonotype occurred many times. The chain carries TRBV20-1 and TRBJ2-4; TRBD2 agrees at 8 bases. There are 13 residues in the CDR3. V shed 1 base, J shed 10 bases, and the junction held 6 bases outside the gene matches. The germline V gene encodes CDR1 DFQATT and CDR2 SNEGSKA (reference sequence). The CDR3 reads CSARATGGGIQYF. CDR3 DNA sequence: TGCAGTGCTAGAGCTACGGGAGGGGGGATTCAGTACTTC.

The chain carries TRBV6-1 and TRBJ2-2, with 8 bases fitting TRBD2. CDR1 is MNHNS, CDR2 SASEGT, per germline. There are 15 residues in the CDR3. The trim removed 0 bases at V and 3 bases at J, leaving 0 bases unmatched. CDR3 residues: CASSEASGDTGELFF. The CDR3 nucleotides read TGTGCCAGCAGTGAAGCTAGCGGGGACACCGGGGAGCTGTTTTTT.

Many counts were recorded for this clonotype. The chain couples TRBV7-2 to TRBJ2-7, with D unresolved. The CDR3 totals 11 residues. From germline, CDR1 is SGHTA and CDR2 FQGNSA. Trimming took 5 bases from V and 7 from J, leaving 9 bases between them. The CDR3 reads CASSPAREQYF. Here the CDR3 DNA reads TGTGCCAGCAGCCCCGCTAGGGAGCAGTACTTC.

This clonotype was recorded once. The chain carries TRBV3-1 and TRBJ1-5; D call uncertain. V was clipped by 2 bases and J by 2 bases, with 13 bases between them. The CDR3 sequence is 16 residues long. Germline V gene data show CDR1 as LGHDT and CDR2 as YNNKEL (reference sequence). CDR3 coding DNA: TGTGCCAGCAGCCAATTTGGAGATCGGGGCAATCAGCCCCAGCATTTT. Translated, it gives CASSQFGDRGNQPQHF.

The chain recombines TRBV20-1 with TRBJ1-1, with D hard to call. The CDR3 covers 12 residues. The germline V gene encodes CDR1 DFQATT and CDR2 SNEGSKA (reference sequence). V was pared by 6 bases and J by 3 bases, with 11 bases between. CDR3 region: CSARPKDTEAFF. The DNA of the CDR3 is TGCAGTGCCCGCCCAAAGGACACTGAAGCTTTCTTT.

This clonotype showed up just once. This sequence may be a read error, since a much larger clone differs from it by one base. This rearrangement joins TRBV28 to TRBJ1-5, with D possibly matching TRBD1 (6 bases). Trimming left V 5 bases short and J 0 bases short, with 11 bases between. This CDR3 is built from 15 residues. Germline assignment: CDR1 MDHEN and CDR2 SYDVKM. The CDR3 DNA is TGTGCCAGCAGTAGGGGGGGGAGTAGCAATCAGCCCCAGCATTTT. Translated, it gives CASSRGGSSNQPQHF.

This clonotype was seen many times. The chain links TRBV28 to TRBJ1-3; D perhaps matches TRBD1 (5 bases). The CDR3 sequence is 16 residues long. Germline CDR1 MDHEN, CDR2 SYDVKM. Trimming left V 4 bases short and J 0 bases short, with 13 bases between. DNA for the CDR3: TGTGCCAGCAGTTCCCTCGACAGATTCTCTGGAAACACCATATATTTT. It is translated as CASSSLDRFSGNTIYF.

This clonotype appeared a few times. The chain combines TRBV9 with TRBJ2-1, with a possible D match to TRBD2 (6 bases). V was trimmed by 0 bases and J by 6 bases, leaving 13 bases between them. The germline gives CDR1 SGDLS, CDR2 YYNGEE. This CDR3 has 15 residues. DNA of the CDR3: TGTGCCAGCAGCGTAGAAAGACTAGACCCCAATGAGCAGTTCTTC. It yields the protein CASSVERLDPNEQFF.

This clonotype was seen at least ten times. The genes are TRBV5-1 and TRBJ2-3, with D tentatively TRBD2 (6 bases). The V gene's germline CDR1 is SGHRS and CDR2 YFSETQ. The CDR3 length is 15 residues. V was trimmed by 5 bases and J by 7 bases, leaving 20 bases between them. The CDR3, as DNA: TGCGCCAGCAGGAGGGACTCGACACTCCCGAATACGCAGTATTTT. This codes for CASRRDSTLPNTQYF.